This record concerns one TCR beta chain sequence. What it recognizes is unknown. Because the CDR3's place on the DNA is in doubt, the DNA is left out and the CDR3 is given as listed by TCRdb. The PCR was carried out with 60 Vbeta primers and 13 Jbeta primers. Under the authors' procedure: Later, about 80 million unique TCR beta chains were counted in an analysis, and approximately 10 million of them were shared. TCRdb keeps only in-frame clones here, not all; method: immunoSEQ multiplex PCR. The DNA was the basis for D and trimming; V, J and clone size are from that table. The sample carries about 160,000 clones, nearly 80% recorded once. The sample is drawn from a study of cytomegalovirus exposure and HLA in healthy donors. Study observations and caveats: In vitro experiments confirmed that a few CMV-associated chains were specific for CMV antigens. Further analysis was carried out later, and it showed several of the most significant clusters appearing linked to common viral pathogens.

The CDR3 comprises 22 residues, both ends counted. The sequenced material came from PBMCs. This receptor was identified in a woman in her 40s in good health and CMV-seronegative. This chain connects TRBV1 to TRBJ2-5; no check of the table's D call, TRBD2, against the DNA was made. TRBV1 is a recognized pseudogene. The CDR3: CTSSQESWTGYQETQYFAAQYF.